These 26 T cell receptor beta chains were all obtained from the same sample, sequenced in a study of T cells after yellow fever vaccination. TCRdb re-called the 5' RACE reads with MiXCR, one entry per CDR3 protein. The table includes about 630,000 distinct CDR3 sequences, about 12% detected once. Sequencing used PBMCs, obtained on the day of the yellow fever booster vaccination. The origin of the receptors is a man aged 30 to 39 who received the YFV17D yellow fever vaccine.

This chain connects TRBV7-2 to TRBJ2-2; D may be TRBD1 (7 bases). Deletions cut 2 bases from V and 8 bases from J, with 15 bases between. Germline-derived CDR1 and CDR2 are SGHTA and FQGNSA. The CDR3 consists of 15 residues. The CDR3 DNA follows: TGTGCCAGCAGCTTAAGGGAGGTGGGACAGGGGGAGCTGTTTTTT. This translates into CASSLREVGQGELFF. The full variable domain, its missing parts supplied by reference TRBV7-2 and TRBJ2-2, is GAGVSQSPSNKVTEKGKDVELRCDPISGHTALYWYRQSLGQGLEFLIYFQGNSAPDKSGLPSDRFSAERTGGSVSTLTIQRTQQEDSAVYLCASSLREVGQGELFFGEGSRLTVL.

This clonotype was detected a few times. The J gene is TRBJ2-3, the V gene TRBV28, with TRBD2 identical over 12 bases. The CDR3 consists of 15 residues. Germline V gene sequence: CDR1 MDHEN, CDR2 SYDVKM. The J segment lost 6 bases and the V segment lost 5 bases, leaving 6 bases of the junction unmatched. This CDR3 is CASSGGTSGRDTQYF. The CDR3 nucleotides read TGTGCCAGCAGTGGGGGGACTAGCGGGCGGGATACGCAGTATTTT.

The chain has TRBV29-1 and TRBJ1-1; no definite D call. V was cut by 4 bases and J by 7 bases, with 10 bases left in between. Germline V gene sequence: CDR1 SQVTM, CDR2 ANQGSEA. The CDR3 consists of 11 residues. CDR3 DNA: TGCAGCGTTGGCCTGGGCGGTGAAGCTTTCTTT. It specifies CSVGLGGEAFF.

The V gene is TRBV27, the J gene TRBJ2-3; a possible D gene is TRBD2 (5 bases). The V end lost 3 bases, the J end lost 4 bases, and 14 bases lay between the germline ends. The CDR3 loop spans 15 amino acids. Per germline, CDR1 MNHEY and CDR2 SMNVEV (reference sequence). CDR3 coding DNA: TGTGCCAGCAGTTTTTTGACTAACTTCGCAGATACGCAGTATTTT. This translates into CASSFLTNFADTQYF.

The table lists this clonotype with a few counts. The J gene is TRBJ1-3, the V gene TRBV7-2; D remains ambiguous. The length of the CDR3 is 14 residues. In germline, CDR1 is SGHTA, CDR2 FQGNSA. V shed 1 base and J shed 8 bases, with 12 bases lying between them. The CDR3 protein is CASSLVSSRDTIYF. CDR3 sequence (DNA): TGTGCCAGCAGCTTAGTATCCAGTAGGGACACCATATATTTT.

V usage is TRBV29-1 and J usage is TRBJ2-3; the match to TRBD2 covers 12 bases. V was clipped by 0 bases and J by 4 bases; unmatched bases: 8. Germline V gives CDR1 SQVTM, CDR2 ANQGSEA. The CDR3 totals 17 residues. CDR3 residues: CSVEDRLAGGWPDTQYF. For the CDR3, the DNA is TGCAGCGTTGAAGATCGCCTAGCGGGAGGGTGGCCAGATACGCAGTATTTT.

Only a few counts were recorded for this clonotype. The CDR3: CASSLGLGVDQPQHF. The CDR3 DNA follows: TGTGCCAGCAGCTTAGGGTTAGGGGTAGATCAGCCCCAGCATTTT. The gene calls are TRBV7-2 and TRBJ1-5, with D tentatively TRBD1 (5 bases). The CDR3 has 15 residues. Germline V gene data show CDR1 as SGHTA and CDR2 as FQGNSA. V was cut by 1 base and J by 5 bases, with 12 bases left in between.

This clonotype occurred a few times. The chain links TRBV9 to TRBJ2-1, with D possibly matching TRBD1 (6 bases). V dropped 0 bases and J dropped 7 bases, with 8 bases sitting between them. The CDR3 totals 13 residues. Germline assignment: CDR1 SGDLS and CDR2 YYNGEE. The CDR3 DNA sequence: TGTGCCAGCAGCGTAGCGCAGGGGAATGAGCAGTTCTTC. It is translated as CASSVAQGNEQFF.

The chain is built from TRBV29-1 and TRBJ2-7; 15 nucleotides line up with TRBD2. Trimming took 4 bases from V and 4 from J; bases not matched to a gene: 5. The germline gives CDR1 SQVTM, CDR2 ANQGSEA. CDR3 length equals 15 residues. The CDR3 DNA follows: TGCAGCGTTGCTCACGGGACTAGCGGGAGGTACGAGCAGTACTTC. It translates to CSVAHGTSGRYEQYF.

The CDR3, as DNA: TGCAGCGTTTCCACCGGGACCGATCCCACAGATACGCAGTATTTT. Amino acids: CSVSTGTDPTDTQYF. V and J are TRBV29-1 and TRBJ2-3, with D perhaps matching TRBD1 or TRBD2 (5 bases each). This CDR3 comprises 15 residues. V lost 5 bases to trimming and J lost 2 bases, with 17 bases between them. CDR1 is SQVTM, CDR2 ANQGSEA, per germline.

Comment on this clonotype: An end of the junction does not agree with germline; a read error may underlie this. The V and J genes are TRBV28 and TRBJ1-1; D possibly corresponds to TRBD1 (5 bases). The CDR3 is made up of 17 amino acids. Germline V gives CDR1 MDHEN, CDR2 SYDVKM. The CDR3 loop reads CASQAGGTFYVNTEDFF. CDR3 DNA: TGTGCCAGCCAGGCGGGGGGGACGTTCTATGTGAACACTGAAGATTTCTTT.

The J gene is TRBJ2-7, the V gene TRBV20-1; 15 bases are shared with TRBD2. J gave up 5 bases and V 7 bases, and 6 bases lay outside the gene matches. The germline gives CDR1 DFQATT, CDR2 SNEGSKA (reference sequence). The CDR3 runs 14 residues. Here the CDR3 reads CSGGLAGGPNEQYF. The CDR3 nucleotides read TGCAGTGGTGGACTAGCGGGAGGGCCCAACGAGCAGTACTTC.

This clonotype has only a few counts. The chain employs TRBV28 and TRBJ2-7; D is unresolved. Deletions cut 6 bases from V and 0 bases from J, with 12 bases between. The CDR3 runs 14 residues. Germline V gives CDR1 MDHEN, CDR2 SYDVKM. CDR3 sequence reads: CASSQPISSYEQYF. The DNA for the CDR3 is TGTGCCAGCAGCCAACCTATCAGCTCCTACGAGCAGTACTTC.

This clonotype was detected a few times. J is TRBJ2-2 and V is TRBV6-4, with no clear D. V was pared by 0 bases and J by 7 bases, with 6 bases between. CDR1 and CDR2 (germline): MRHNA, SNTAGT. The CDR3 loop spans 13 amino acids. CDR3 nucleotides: TGTGCCAGCAGTGACTCCTATGGCGGGGAGCTGTTTTTT. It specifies CASSDSYGGELFF.

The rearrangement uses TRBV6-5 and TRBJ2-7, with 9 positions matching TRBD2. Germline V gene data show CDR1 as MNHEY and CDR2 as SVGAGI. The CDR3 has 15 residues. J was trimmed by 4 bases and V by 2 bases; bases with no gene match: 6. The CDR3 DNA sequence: TGTGCCAGCAGTTACGGGGCGGGAGGGGGATACGAGCAGTACTTC. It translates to CASSYGAGGGYEQYF.

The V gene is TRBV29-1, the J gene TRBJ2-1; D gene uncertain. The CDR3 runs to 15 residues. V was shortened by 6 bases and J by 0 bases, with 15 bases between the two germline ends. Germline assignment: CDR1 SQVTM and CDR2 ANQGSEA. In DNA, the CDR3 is TGCAGCGTGGCTGCTCGGCCCAGCTCCTACAATGAGCAGTTCTTC. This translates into CSVAARPSSYNEQFF.

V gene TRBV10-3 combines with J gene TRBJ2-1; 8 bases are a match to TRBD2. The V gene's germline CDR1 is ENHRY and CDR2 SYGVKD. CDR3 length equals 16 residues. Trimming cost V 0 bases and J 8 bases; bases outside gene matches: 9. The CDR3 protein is CAISESAQRERDEQFF. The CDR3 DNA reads TGTGCCATCAGTGAGTCGGCCCAGCGGGAGCGGGATGAGCAGTTCTTC.

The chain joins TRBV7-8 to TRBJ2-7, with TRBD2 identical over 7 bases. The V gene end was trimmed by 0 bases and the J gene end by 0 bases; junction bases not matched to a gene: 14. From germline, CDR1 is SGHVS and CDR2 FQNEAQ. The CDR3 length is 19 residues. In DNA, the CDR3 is TGTGCCAGCAGCTTAGCGGGGAGGCTAGCGGTCCTAAGCTCCTACGAGCAGTACTTC. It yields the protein CASSLAGRLAVLSSYEQYF.

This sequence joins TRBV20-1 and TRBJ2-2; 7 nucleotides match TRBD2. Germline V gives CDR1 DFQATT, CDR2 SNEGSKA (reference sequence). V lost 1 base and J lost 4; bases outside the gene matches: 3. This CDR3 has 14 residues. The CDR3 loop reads CSARVSGGTGELFF. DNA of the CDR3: TGCAGTGCTAGAGTTTCGGGGGGCACCGGGGAGCTGTTTTTT.

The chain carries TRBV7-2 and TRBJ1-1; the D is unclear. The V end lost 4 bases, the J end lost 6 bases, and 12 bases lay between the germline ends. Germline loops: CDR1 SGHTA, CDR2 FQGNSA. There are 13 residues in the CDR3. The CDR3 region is CASSSVRASEAFF. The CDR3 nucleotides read TGTGCCAGCAGCTCGGTCCGGGCCTCTGAAGCTTTCTTT.

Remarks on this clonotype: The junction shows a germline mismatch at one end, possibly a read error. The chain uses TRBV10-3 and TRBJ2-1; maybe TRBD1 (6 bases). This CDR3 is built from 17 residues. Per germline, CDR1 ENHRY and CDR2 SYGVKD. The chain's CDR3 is CAISEGGMGASYNERFF. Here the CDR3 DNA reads TGTGCCATCAGTGAGGGGGGAATGGGGGCCTCCTACAATGAGCGGTTCTTC.

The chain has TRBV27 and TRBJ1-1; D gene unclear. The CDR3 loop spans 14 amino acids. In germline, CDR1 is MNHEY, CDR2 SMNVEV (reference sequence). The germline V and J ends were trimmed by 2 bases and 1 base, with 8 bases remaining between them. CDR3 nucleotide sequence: TGTGCCAGCAGTTTACACAAAACGAACACTGAAGCTTTCTTT. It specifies CASSLHKTNTEAFF.

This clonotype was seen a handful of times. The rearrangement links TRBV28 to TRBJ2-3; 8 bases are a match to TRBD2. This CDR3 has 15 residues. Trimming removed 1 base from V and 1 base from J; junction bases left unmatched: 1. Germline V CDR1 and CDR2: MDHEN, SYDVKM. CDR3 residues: CASSLLLAGTDTQYF. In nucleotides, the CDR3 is TGTGCCAGCAGTTTATTACTAGCGGGCACAGATACGCAGTATTTT.

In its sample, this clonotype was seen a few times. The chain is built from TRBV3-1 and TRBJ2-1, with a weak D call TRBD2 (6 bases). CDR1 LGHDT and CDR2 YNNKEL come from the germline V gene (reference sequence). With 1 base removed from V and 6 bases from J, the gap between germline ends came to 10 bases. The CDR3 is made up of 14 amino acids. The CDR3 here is CASSQGPGVNEQFF. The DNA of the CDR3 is TGTGCCAGCAGCCAAGGTCCGGGAGTCAATGAGCAGTTCTTC.

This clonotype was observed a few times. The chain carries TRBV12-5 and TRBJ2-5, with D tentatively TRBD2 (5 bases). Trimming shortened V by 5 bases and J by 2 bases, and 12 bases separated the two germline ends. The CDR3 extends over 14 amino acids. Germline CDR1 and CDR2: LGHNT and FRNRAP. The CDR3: CASGPGVLQETQYF. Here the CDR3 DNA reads TGTGCTAGTGGTCCCGGGGTTTTGCAAGAGACCCAGTACTTC.

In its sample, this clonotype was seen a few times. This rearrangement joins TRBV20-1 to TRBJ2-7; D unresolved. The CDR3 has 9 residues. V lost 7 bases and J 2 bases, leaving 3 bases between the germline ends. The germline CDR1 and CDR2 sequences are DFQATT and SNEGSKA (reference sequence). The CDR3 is CSGTYEQYF. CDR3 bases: TGCAGTGGGACCTACGAGCAGTACTTC.